The rows below give T cell receptor beta chains drawn from one sample of a study of blood T cell repertoires in COVID-19. Generated by immunoSEQ multiplex PCR, the TCRdb table keeps only in-frame clones and is missing some. This table holds approximately 190,000 clones, about 81% found once. Sequencing used peripheral blood. These receptors came from a woman aged 55-70 years with COVID-19, enrolled during active disease. Each CDR3 is given with its conserved first and last residue. A D gene is named only where the DNA matches it firmly. The size of a clone is reported for some rows only, either as once, few or many, or as a class for expanded clones.

J | size | V | D | CDR3 | DNA
TRBJ1-4 | . | TRBV6-5 | . | CASSYRAGGKLFF | TGTGCCAGCAGCTACCGCGCCGGAGGAAAACTGTTTTTT
TRBJ1-2 | once | TRBV28 | . | CASGWDTNYGYTF | TGTGCCAGCGGATGGGACACCAACTATGGCTACACCTTC
TRBJ1-6 | . | TRBV13 | . | CASSLSISVEESPLHF | TGTGCCAGCAGCTTGTCGATTTCGGTTGAAGAATCACCCCTCCACTTT
TRBJ1-5 | . | TRBV7-6 | TRBD1 | CASSPDRDQPQHF | TGTGCCAGCAGCCCGGACAGGGATCAGCCCCAGCATTTT
TRBJ1-5 | . | TRBV20-1 | TRBD1 | CSASSRDSRYSNQPQHF | TGCAGTGCTAGTTCCCGGGACAGTAGATATAGCAATCAGCCCCAGCATTTT
TRBJ2-7 | . | TRBV7-9 | TRBD2 | CASSPLREPPYEQYF | TGTGCCAGCAGCCCGCTGCGGGAGCCACCCTACGAGCAGTACTTC
TRBJ2-1 | once | TRBV2 | . | CASSVRRYNEQFF | TGTGCCAGCAGTGTGAGGAGATACAATGAGCAGTTCTTC
TRBJ2-3 | . | TRBV4-3 | . | CASSRAISSTDTQYF | TGCGCCAGCAGCCGGGCTATATCTAGCACAGATACGCAGTATTTT
TRBJ1-1 | . | TRBV5-5 | . | CASTLGASNTEAFF | TGTGCCAGCACCCTGGGAGCGTCGAACACTGAAGCTTTCTTT
TRBJ1-2 | . | TRBV6-5 | . | CASSAGTNYGYTF | TGTGCCAGCAGCGCCGGGACAAACTATGGCTACACCTTC
TRBJ2-7 | once | TRBV18 | TRBD2 | CASSPPGGRDEQYF | TGTGCCAGCTCACCACCTGGCGGGAGGGACGAGCAGTACTTC
TRBJ1-1 | . | TRBV4-1 | . | CASSQDGRDTEAFF | TGCGCCAGCAGCCAAGACGGGAGGGACACTGAAGCTTTCTTT
TRBJ1-1 | . | TRBV5-1 | TRBD1 | CASSGSAGTANTEAFF | TGCGCCAGCAGCGGATCCGCCGGGACAGCTAACACTGAAGCTTTCTTT
TRBJ1-6 | . | TRBV2 | . | CASSEEASPLHF | TGTGCCAGCAGTGAGGAGGCGTCACCCCTCCACTTT
TRBJ1-1 | once | TRBV6-1 | TRBD1 | CASSEATGRSTEAFF | TGTGCCAGCAGTGAAGCGACAGGGCGGTCAACTGAAGCTTTCTTT
TRBJ1-2 | few | TRBV5-5 | . | CASSRESVGYTF | TGTGCCAGCAGCCGGGAGTCTGTAGGCTACACCTTC
TRBJ1-2 | . | TRBV28 | . | CASSFPGGVYGYTF | TGTGCCAGCAGTTTCCCTGGGGGGGTTTATGGCTACACCTTC
TRBJ2-7 | . | TRBV5-4 | TRBD2 | CASSFSGTIYEQYF | TGTGCCAGCAGCTTCTCCGGGACTATCTACGAGCAGTACTTC
TRBJ2-2 | . | TRBV7-8 | TRBD2 | CASSYFGLAGGTGELFF | TGTGCCAGCAGCTACTTTGGACTAGCGGGGGGCACCGGGGAGCTGTTTTTT
TRBJ2-2 | . | TRBV28 | TRBD2 | CASSPPGLAGAGELFF | TGTGCCAGCAGCCCGCCGGGACTAGCGGGAGCCGGGGAGCTGTTTTTT
TRBJ2-3 | . | TRBV7-2 | TRBD2 | CASSPSGLSTDTQYF | TGTGCCAGCAGCCCTAGCGGGTTGAGCACAGATACGCAGTATTTT
TRBJ2-7 | . | TRBV6-2/TRBV6-3 | TRBD2 | CASSYSTSGSYEQYF | TGTGCCAGCAGTTACTCTACTAGCGGCTCCTACGAGCAGTACTTC
TRBJ2-7 | . | TRBV3-1/TRBV3-2 | . | CASSQDENEQYF | TGTGCCAGCAGCCAAGATGAGAACGAGCAGTACTTC
TRBJ1-1 | . | TRBV9 | TRBD1 | CASSVYEPGGTEAFF | TGTGCCAGCAGCGTATACGAACCAGGGGGCACTGAAGCTTTCTTT